This TCR beta chain was captured by sequencing in a study of T-cell memory formation after mild COVID-19. Whole-study results and caveats: CD4/CD8 balance held among clones contracting day 15 to 85, and later expanders leaned CD4+.

The CDR3 is 14 amino acids. Between the trimmed V and J ends, which lost 7 bases and 0 bases, there was a span of 10 bases. Germline V CDR1 and CDR2: SEHNR, FQNEAQ (reference sequence). One entry per CDR3 protein, called by TCRdb with MiXCR from the 5' RACE reads. The data hold over 150,000 distinct CDR3 sequences, with around 20% observed a single time. In this sample, this clonotype turned up many times. What it recognizes is unknown. What was sequenced was PBMCs or a T cell subset sorted from them (not recorded which). The TCR sequence derives from a young man who had mild COVID-19 (a few samples of this study predate the infection). Cell type and time point are not known. The V call is TRBV7-9, the J call TRBJ1-3; no reliable D call. The DNA for the CDR3 is TGTGCCAGCACCCCCGACTACTCTGGAAACACCATATATTTT. Its translation: CASTPDYSGNTIYF.